This is a list of T cell receptor beta chains from one sample in a study of cytomegalovirus exposure and HLA in healthy donors. The assay was immunoSEQ multiplex PCR, and TCRdb's table has in-frame clones only and misses some. Its clone listing holds 100,000 or so clones. Material for sequencing was PBMCs. These receptors were taken from a woman in her thirties in good health and CMV-seronegative. Both conserved end residues are part of each CDR3. The D gene is left open where the match is weak.

V	J	D	CDR3	DNA
TRBV2	TRBJ1-4	TRBD1	CASRSGQGNEKLFF	TGTGCCAGCAGGTCGGGACAGGGAAACGAAAAACTGTTTTTT
TRBV23-1	TRBJ1-2	NA	CASSQFLQGANYGYTF	TGCGCCAGCAGTCAATTCTTACAGGGTGCGAACTATGGCTACACCTTC
TRBV19	TRBJ2-5	TRBD2	CATKNPSGGSGETQYF	TGTGCCACCAAGAACCCTAGCGGGGGGTCGGGAGAGACCCAGTACTTC
TRBV14	TRBJ1-1	NA	CASSQFAGMNTEAFF	TGTGCCAGCAGCCAATTCGCAGGGATGAACACTGAAGCTTTCTTT
TRBV7-9	TRBJ1-1	TRBD1	CASSPDRGMKKAFF	TGTGCCAGCAGCCCGGACAGGGGAATGAAAAAAGCTTTCTTT
TRBV2	TRBJ2-3	TRBD2	CASSVPAGGPDTQYF	TGTGCCAGCAGTGTGCCAGCGGGAGGGCCAGATACGCAGTATTTT
TRBV7-2	TRBJ1-1	TRBD1	CASSPLPDREAFF	TGTGCCAGCAGCCCGTTGCCGGACAGGGAAGCTTTCTTT
TRBV30	TRBJ1-6	TRBD1	CACLAGQVNSPLHF	TGTGCCTGTCTTGCGGGACAGGTTAATTCACCCCTCCACTTT
TRBV25-1	TRBJ1-1	TRBD1	CASSFSGTGNTEAFF	TGTGCCAGCAGTTTCTCCGGGACAGGGAACACTGAAGCTTTCTTT
TRBV11-2	TRBJ2-3	NA	CASSFGGEAQYF	TGTGCCAGCAGCTTTGGCGGTGAGGCGCAGTATTTT
TRBV7-8	TRBJ2-7	TRBD2	CASSPGLAGLSYEQYF	TGTGCCAGCAGCCCCGGACTAGCGGGTTTATCCTACGAGCAGTACTTC
TRBV7-3	TRBJ2-3	NA	CASSSLGGRGTDTQYF	TGTGCCAGCAGCTCCTTGGGGGGGCGAGGCACAGATACGCAGTATTTT
TRBV27	TRBJ1-1	TRBD1	CASRGGQRSTLAFF	TGTGCCAGCAGGGGGGGACAGAGGTCAACCCTGGCTTTCTTT
TRBV7-9	TRBJ1-1	NA	CASSFTVNTEAFF	TGTGCCAGCAGCTTTACAGTGAACACTGAAGCTTTCTTT
TRBV28	TRBJ2-2	NA	CASSLPQGTGELFF	TGTGCCAGCAGTTTACCCCAGGGCACCGGGGAGCTGTTTTTT
TRBV4-1	TRBJ2-2	NA	CASSRTEYTGELFF	TGCGCCAGCAGTCGGACAGAATACACCGGGGAGCTGTTTTTT
TRBV19	TRBJ2-3	TRBD2	CASSMRWSGKTDTQYF	TGTGCCAGTAGTATGAGATGGAGCGGGAAGACAGATACGCAGTATTTT
TRBV28	TRBJ2-2	TRBD2	CASSPTLGGAGELFF	TGTGCCAGCAGTCCAACCCTGGGGGGGGCCGGGGAGCTGTTTTTT
TRBV28	TRBJ2-1	NA	CASSLRDTSYNEQFF	TGTGCCAGCAGTTTAAGGGACACCTCCTACAATGAGCAGTTCTTC
TRBV29-1	TRBJ1-3	NA	CSVEEGLSSGNTIYF	TGCAGCGTTGAAGAGGGGCTGAGCTCTGGAAACACCATATATTTT
TRBV15	TRBJ1-6	NA	CATSRDRAPGVDTNSPLHF	TGTGCCACCAGCAGAGATCGGGCCCCGGGGGTCGATACCAATTCACCCCTCCACTTT
TRBV7-9	TRBJ2-7	TRBD1	CASSSRQGSGEQYF	TGTGCCAGCAGCTCTAGACAGGGATCCGGCGAGCAGTACTTC
TRBV14	TRBJ1-2	TRBD1	CASSLVTGDYGYTF	TGTGCCAGCAGCCTAGTGACAGGGGACTATGGCTACACCTTC
TRBV12-5	TRBJ1-5	NA	CASGLVLGQLINQPQHF	TGTGCTAGTGGTTTGGTACTTGGGCAACTTATCAATCAGCCCCAGCATTTT
TRBV19	TRBJ2-3	NA	CASSIDGGLGTDTQYF	TGTGCCAGTAGTATAGATGGGGGCCTTGGCACAGATACGCAGTATTTT
TRBV6-5	TRBJ2-2	NA	CASSYSSGTGELFF	TGTGCCAGCAGTTACAGTTCGGGCACCGGGGAGCTGTTTTTT
TRBV28	TRBJ2-1	TRBD1	CASSFPGQGFNEQFF	TGTGCCAGCAGTTTTCCGGGACAGGGGTTCAATGAGCAGTTCTTC
TRBV11-1	TRBJ2-2	TRBD1	CASSFRYIGTGDTGELFF	TGTGCCAGCAGCTTCCGGTATATCGGGACAGGGGACACCGGGGAGCTGTTTTTT
TRBV7-2	TRBJ2-1	TRBD2	CASSLERLAGGHEQFF	TGTGCCAGCAGCCTAGAAAGACTAGCGGGGGGTCATGAGCAGTTCTTC
TRBV27	TRBJ2-3	NA	CASSLGQGRDTQYF	TGTGCCAGCAGTTTAGGCCAGGGGCGAGATACGCAGTATTTT
TRBV5-6	TRBJ1-2	NA	CASSSIEGGRGYTF	TGTGCCAGCAGCTCCATAGAAGGGGGACGGGGCTACACCTTC
TRBV19	TRBJ2-7	NA	CASSSQGRASYEQYF	TGTGCCAGCAGTTCCCAGGGGCGAGCATCCTACGAGCAGTACTTC
TRBV15	TRBJ1-2	NA	CATSGGNYGYTF	TGTGCCACCAGCGGGGGGAACTATGGCTACACCTTC
TRBV7-3	TRBJ1-2	NA	CASSRGQLNYGYTF	TGTGCCAGCAGCCGAGGACAGCTCAACTATGGCTACACCTTC
TRBV7-2	TRBJ2-3	TRBD2	CAGARGSPDTQYF	TGTGCCGGGGCCCGCGGGAGCCCAGATACGCAGTATTTT
TRBV6-5	TRBJ1-2	TRBD1	CASNPRTGGGYGYTF	TGTGCCAGCAACCCGAGGACAGGGGGCGGCTATGGCTACACCTTC
TRBV2	TRBJ1-3	NA	CASSEQTAKDTIYF	TGTGCCAGCAGTGAACAGACAGCCAAGGACACCATATATTTT
TRBV10-1	TRBJ1-1	NA	CASSKTGAGIEAFF	TGCGCCAGCAGTAAGACAGGAGCGGGGATCGAAGCTTTCTTT
TRBV28	TRBJ2-2	TRBD1	CASSLRTGANGELFF	TGTGCCAGCAGTCTGAGGACAGGGGCTAACGGGGAGCTGTTTTTT
TRBV6-1	TRBJ1-1	TRBD1	CASSSGGLNTEAFF	TGTGCCAGCAGTTCAGGGGGCTTGAACACTGAAGCTTTCTTT
TRBV5-4	TRBJ1-2	NA	CASSFGSNGRGYTF	TGTGCCAGCAGCTTCGGCTCAAACGGCAGGGGCTACACCTTC
TRBV11-1	TRBJ2-5	TRBD2	CASSSDIAGGETQYF	TGTGCCAGCAGCTCCGACATAGCGGGGGGGGAGACCCAGTACTTC
TRBV2	TRBJ2-1	NA	CASSGGYPNNEQFF	TGTGCCAGCAGCGGGGGTTACCCTAACAATGAGCAGTTCTTC
TRBV7-7	TRBJ2-3	NA	CASSLARGGSDTQYF	TGTGCTAGCAGCTTAGCTAGGGGGGGTTCAGATACGCAGTATTTT
TRBV13	TRBJ2-2	TRBD2	CASMGGNGELFF	TGTGCCAGCATGGGGGGGAACGGGGAGCTGTTTTTT
TRBV28	TRBJ1-5	NA	CASSLAPIDFQHF	TGTGCCAGCAGTTTAGCCCCTATTGACTTTCAGCATTTT
TRBV25-1	TRBJ1-1	NA	CASSDPRGGNTEAFF	TGTGCCAGCAGTGATCCCCGAGGGGGGAACACTGAAGCTTTCTTT
TRBV27	TRBJ2-3	NA	CASCPTRVMADTQYF	TGTGCCAGCTGCCCCACTAGGGTCATGGCAGATACGCAGTATTTT
TRBV6-1	TRBJ1-4	NA	CASSERGTGVGREKLFF	TGTGCCAGCAGTGAGCGGGGTACCGGTGTCGGGCGGGAAAAACTGTTTTTT
TRBV2	TRBJ2-4	TRBD1	CASSHNIQGGDKNIQYF	TGTGCCAGCAGTCATAACATACAGGGGGGTGACAAAAACATTCAGTACTTC
TRBV15	TRBJ2-7	TRBD1	CATSSDRTGGRNEQYF	TGTGCCACCAGCAGTGACCGGACAGGGGGTAGGAACGAGCAGTACTTC
TRBV9	TRBJ2-1	NA	CASSPPDGVYNEQFF	TGTGCCAGCAGTCCCCCCGACGGAGTATACAATGAGCAGTTCTTC
TRBV11-3	TRBJ2-2	TRBD2	CASSLGRWGLAGRNTGELFF	TGTGCCAGCAGCTTAGGCCGCTGGGGACTAGCGGGACGGAACACCGGGGAGCTGTTTTTT
TRBV6-1	TRBJ2-1	TRBD2	CAGRSGRNYNEQFF	TGTGCCGGGAGGAGCGGGAGGAATTACAATGAGCAGTTCTTC
TRBV7-8	TRBJ1-1	TRBD1	CASSQDRGNTEAFF	TGTGCCAGCAGCCAAGACAGGGGGAACACTGAAGCTTTCTTT
TRBV6-6	TRBJ2-7	TRBD1	CASSYSGRGQHEQYF	TGTGCCAGCAGTTACTCGGGCAGGGGGCAACACGAGCAGTACTTC
TRBV28	TRBJ1-5	TRBD1	CASSGGGQGSRSNQPQHF	TGTGCCAGCAGTGGGGGGGGACAGGGAAGCCGAAGCAATCAGCCCCAGCATTTT
TRBV9	TRBJ2-7	TRBD2	CASTRGGASYEQYF	TGTGCCAGCACCCGGGGGGGCGCTTCCTACGAGCAGTACTTC
TRBV6-1	TRBJ2-7	TRBD2	CASSETSGSYEQYF	TGTGCCAGCAGTGAAACTAGCGGGAGCTACGAGCAGTACTTC